This entry lists 18 T cell receptor beta chains sequenced from one sample in a study of cytomegalovirus exposure and HLA in healthy donors. The PCR used 60 Vbeta and 13 Jbeta primers. The protocol was immunoSEQ multiplex PCR, while the TCRdb copy is restricted to in-frame clones and leaves out a portion. Of 130,000 to 150,000 clones in the sample, around 75% are singletons; the top ten hold approximately 1.6%. Sequenced: PBMCs. These receptors originate from a woman between 18 and 29 years old in good health and CMV-seronegative.

The sample holds a few counts of this clone. V usage is TRBV20-1 and J usage is TRBJ1-1, with 7 bases lining up with TRBD1. Germline V gene lookup returns CDR1 DFQATT and CDR2 SNEGSKA (reference sequence). This CDR3 contains 11 residues. Losses at the gene ends were 6 bases for V and 10 bases for J; bases not matched to a gene: 8. CDR3 loop: CSARTGVVAFF. The CDR3 bases are TGCAGTGCCAGGACAGGAGTAGTAGCTTTCTTT.

This clone was detected only a few times. The chain recombines TRBV7-9 with TRBJ2-1; 9 bases match TRBD2. The CDR3 runs 15 residues. Per germline, CDR1 SEHNR and CDR2 FQNEAQ (reference sequence). The J segment lost 8 bases and the V segment lost 7 bases, leaving 12 bases of the junction unmatched. Here the CDR3 DNA reads TGTGCCAGCATTTCCGGGACTAGCTTCAAACATGAGCAGTTCTTC. Translated: CASISGTSFKHEQFF.

The V and J genes are TRBV7-8 and TRBJ2-2; a possible D gene is TRBD2 (6 bases). Germline CDR1 is SGHVS and CDR2 is FQNEAQ. V gave up 5 bases and J gave up 4 bases, with 11 bases separating them. CDR3 length equals 14 residues. The CDR3 nucleotides are TGTGCCAGCAGCCCGGGGCGGGGCACCGGGGAGCTGTTTTTT. Its protein is CASSPGRGTGELFF. Filled out from reference TRBV7-8 and TRBJ2-2, the complete variable domain reads GAGVSQSPRYKVAKRGQDVALRCDPISGHVSLFWYQQALGQGPEFLTYFQNEAQLDKSGLPSDRFFAERPEGSVSTLKIQRTQQEDSAVYLCASSPGRGTGELFFGEGSRLTVL.

The V gene is TRBV7-8, the J gene TRBJ2-1, with TRBD2 identical over 7 bases. Germline CDR1 and CDR2: SGHVS and FQNEAQ. This CDR3 contains 16 residues. The ends lost 5 bases at V and 7 bases at J; junction bases unmatched: 14. The DNA of the CDR3 is TGTGCCAGCAGCCCTGGACTAGACTCGGGTCGGAATGAGCAGTTCTTC. The encoded protein is CASSPGLDSGRNEQFF.

The V and J genes are TRBV7-8 and TRBJ1-3, with TRBD1 matching over 9 bases. With 5 bases clipped from V and 6 bases from J, the junction kept 8 bases outside the gene matches. The V gene's germline CDR1 is SGHVS and CDR2 FQNEAQ. The CDR3 covers 15 residues. The CDR3 DNA sequence: TGTGCCAGCAGCCCACGGACAGGGGCAGCAAACACCATATATTTT. Encoded protein: CASSPRTGAANTIYF.

The V call is TRBV5-1, the J call TRBJ1-5; weak D call: TRBD1 (5 bases). This CDR3 is 14 amino acids long. Germline V gene data show CDR1 as SGHRS and CDR2 as YFSETQ. Trimming cost V 0 bases and J 7 bases, with 11 bases left between them. As DNA, the CDR3 is TGCGCCAGCAGCTTGGAAGGGGCGGAACAGCCCCAGCATTTT. This sequence encodes CASSLEGAEQPQHF.

The genes are TRBV19 and TRBJ2-5, with D unresolved. The length of the CDR3 is 12 residues. Germline V gives CDR1 LNHDA, CDR2 SQIVND (reference sequence). V shed 5 bases and J shed 4 bases, with 8 bases lying between them. CDR3 sequence reads: CASSSSLETQYF. The DNA of the CDR3 is TGTGCCAGTAGTTCCTCCCTAGAGACCCAGTACTTC. The full variable domain, its missing parts supplied by reference TRBV19 and TRBJ2-5, is DGGITQSPKYLFRKEGQNVTLSCEQNLNHDAMYWYRQDPGQGLRLIYYSQIVNDFQKGDIAEGYSVSREKKESFPLTVTSAQKNPTAFYLCASSSSLETQYFGPGTRLLVL.

The chain couples TRBV27 to TRBJ1-2, with D possibly TRBD1 on 6 matching bases. The V end lost 4 bases, the J end lost 3 bases, and 24 bases lay between the germline ends. Looked up from germline, CDR1 is MNHEY and CDR2 is SMNVEV (reference sequence). This CDR3 has 18 residues. The CDR3 sequence: CASSSEPRTVLSYYGYTF. CDR3 coding DNA: TGTGCCAGCAGTTCGGAGCCCCGGACAGTTCTATCATACTATGGCTACACCTTC.

The chain employs TRBV5-1 and TRBJ1-6; D is unclear. CDR1 and CDR2 (germline): SGHRS, YFSETQ. The length of the CDR3 is 14 residues. Trimming took off 0 bases at V and 9 bases at J, with 10 bases between the two ends. The CDR3 DNA is TGCGCCAGCAGCTTGGGAGAGGGCAGTTCACCCCTCCACTTT. Its protein is CASSLGEGSSPLHF.

The rearrangement links TRBV7-9 to TRBJ2-7, with D possibly being TRBD2 (5 bases). The germline gives CDR1 SEHNR, CDR2 FQNEAQ (reference sequence). The CDR3 covers 13 residues. CDR3 residues: CSSSSLEAYEQYV. The CDR3 bases are TGTTCCAGCAGCTCCCTGGAGGCCTACGAGCAGTACGTC.

This clone was seen a few times. This chain uses TRBV5-5 with TRBJ1-2; 8 nucleotides agree with TRBD1. From germline, CDR1 is SGHKS and CDR2 YYEKEE (reference sequence). The CDR3 extends over 16 amino acids. V lost 0 bases, J lost 3 bases, and 7 bases stayed unmatched. CDR3 loop: CASSLARQGPHYGYTF. The DNA for the CDR3 is TGTGCCAGCAGCTTGGCCCGACAGGGGCCTCACTATGGCTACACCTTC.

This chain joins TRBV18 and TRBJ1-1; D possibly corresponds to TRBD1 (5 bases). The V end was cut by 6 bases, the J end by 3 bases, with 14 bases between. CDR3 length: 14 amino acids. Germline V gene sequence: CDR1 KGHSH, CDR2 LQKENI. The CDR3 loop reads CASSLQDTHTEAFF. CDR3 in DNA: TGTGCCAGCTCCCTCCAGGACACACACACTGAAGCTTTCTTT.

This clone was detected a few times. This chain uses TRBV6-1 with TRBJ1-2; 7 bases line up with TRBD1. V was pared by 4 bases and J by 4 bases, with 12 bases of the junction left unmatched. In germline, CDR1 is MNHNS, CDR2 SASEGT. CDR3 size: 16 residues. CDR3 residues: CASSVTGVTLVYGYTF. Here the CDR3 DNA reads TGTGCCAGCAGTGTTACAGGGGTGACCTTAGTCTATGGCTACACCTTC.

The V gene is TRBV11-2, the J gene TRBJ2-3; weak D call: TRBD1 (6 bases). Germline V gene sequence: CDR1 SGHAT, CDR2 FQNNGV. The CDR3 loop spans 16 amino acids. Between the trimmed V and J ends, which lost 5 bases and 0 bases, there was a span of 15 bases. CDR3 sequence: CASSPRQDSSTDTQYF. CDR3 in DNA: TGTGCCAGCAGCCCGAGACAGGACTCTAGCACAGATACGCAGTATTTT.

This clone was observed a handful of times. The rearrangement joins TRBV19 to TRBJ1-1, with 7 positions matching TRBD1. V lost 3 bases, J lost 4 bases, and 2 bases stayed unmatched. CDR3 length equals 13 residues. The V gene's germline CDR1 is LNHDA and CDR2 SQIVND (reference sequence). DNA for the CDR3: TGTGCCAGTAGTATCCAGGGGGGCACTGAAGCTTTCTTT. This gives the protein CASSIQGGTEAFF.

This clone is labeled as medium-sized. The V gene is TRBV6-1, the J gene TRBJ1-1; D unresolved. Trimming pared 1 base from V and 2 bases from J, leaving 14 bases between. From germline, CDR1 is MNHNS and CDR2 SASEGT. This CDR3 region has 16 residues. The CDR3 DNA reads as TGTGCCAGCAGTGAAGAAGCCGCAGGTGCCAACACTGAAGCTTTCTTT. It yields the protein CASSEEAAGANTEAFF.

The chain recombines TRBV6-1 with TRBJ1-5; D is unresolved. The V end lost 8 bases, the J end lost 0 bases, and 14 bases lay between the germline ends. From germline, CDR1 is MNHNS and CDR2 SASEGT. The CDR3 extends over 15 amino acids. CDR3 sequence reads: CASLRSLDSNQPQHF. The CDR3 nucleotides are TGTGCCAGCTTGCGGTCACTGGATAGCAATCAGCCCCAGCATTTT.

This chain uses TRBV5-1 with TRBJ1-6; TRBD1 might be the D (5 bases). V lost 2 bases to trimming and J lost 5 bases, with 14 bases between them. The CDR3 extends over 16 amino acids. Per germline, CDR1 SGHRS and CDR2 YFSETQ. The CDR3 spells CASSLAGRLNNSPLHF. CDR3 nucleotide sequence: TGCGCCAGCAGCTTAGCAGGGAGGTTGAATAATTCACCCCTCCACTTT.